The 2 T cell receptor beta chains reported below all come from one sample, sequenced in a study of shared clonotypes between healthy human individuals. Profiling relied on immunoSEQ multiplex PCR, and the TCRdb table lists in-frame clones only, not all of them. The table records around 450,000 clones, around 79% of them present only once. Sequencing used PBMCs. These receptors came from a woman in her 40s in good health. Some clones in this sample may be carry-over from other donors' samples.

The gene calls are TRBV7-2 and TRBJ2-4; 10 bases are a match to TRBD2. The CDR3 is made up of 17 amino acids. The junction had 6 bases not matched to a gene; V was cut back by 1 base and J by 3 bases. Germline values: CDR1 SGHTA, CDR2 FQGNSA. The CDR3 protein is CASSLGLAGALKNIQYF. The CDR3 nucleotides are TGTGCCAGCAGCTTAGGTCTAGCGGGAGCCCTCAAAAACATTCAGTACTTC.

As to this clone: This same CDR3 is encoded by further DNA sequences in the sample. The rearrangement uses TRBV15 and TRBJ1-2, with a tentative D call TRBD1 (5 bases). Germline V gene sequence: CDR1 LNHNV, CDR2 YYDKDF (reference sequence). There are 13 residues in the CDR3. The V end was cut by 8 bases, the J end by 0 bases, with 10 bases between. CDR3 in amino acids: CATSQGSNYGYTF. The CDR3 nucleotides read TGTGCCACCTCCCAGGGTTCTAACTATGGCTACACCTTC.